Here is one T cell receptor beta chain with its context. The V and J ends lost 1 base and 0 bases respectively, with 7 bases between them. In germline, CDR1 is MDHEN, CDR2 SYDVKM. CDR3 length equals 14 residues. The table came from immunoSEQ multiplex PCR; TCRdb's copy has only in-frame clones and leaves some out. The repertoire has around 300,000 clones, 80% to 90% of them found once; the top ten carry about 5%. This specimen belongs to a study of blood T cell repertoires in COVID-19. Sequenced: PBMCs or T cells enriched from blood (not recorded which). The chain carries TRBV28 and TRBJ2-7, with a weak D call TRBD1 (6 bases). This receptor was taken from a man under 40 who had recovered from COVID-19. The CDR3, as DNA: TGTGCCAGCAGTTTATACAGGGTCTCCTACGAGCAGTACTTC. Encoded protein: CASSLYRVSYEQYF.